This T cell receptor (beta chain) derives from a study of technical replicates of blood from a few donors. The V end lost 2 bases, the J end lost 1 base, and 5 bases lay between the germline ends. The CDR3 is 13 residues long. Per the germline V gene, CDR1 is MNHEY and CDR2 is SMNVEV (reference sequence). Here immunoSEQ multiplex PCR was the method, and the copy in TCRdb shows in-frame clones only, minus some. The table includes around 84,000 clones, around 97% detected once. This TCR was sampled from a human donor in good health. This chain joins TRBV27 and TRBJ1-1, with unresolved D. Sequencing was carried out using T cells isolated from PBMCs. The CDR3 here is CASSLGRNTEAFF. The CDR3 DNA reads as TGTGCCAGCAGTTTAGGGCGGAACACTGAAGCTTTCTTT.